These 10 T cell receptor beta chains originate from one sample sequenced in a study of blood T cell repertoires in COVID-19. Libraries were prepared by immunoSEQ multiplex PCR; TCRdb keeps only in-frame clonotypes and omits some of them. The data hold under 300,000 clones, with roughly 84% observed a single time. The sample consisted of peripheral blood. These TCRs come from a woman between 40 and 55 years old with active or convalescent COVID-19.

The rearrangement uses TRBV28 and TRBJ2-7; the match to TRBD1 covers 8 bases. Germline CDR1 and CDR2: MDHEN and SYDVKM. CDR3 length: 14 residues. Germline trimming cut 4 bases from V and 0 bases from J; bases unmatched to any gene: 2. The chain's CDR3 is CASSWTGSSYEQYV. The CDR3 DNA follows: TGTGCCAGCAGTTGGACAGGGAGCTCCTACGAGCAGTACGTC.

The chain couples TRBV15 to TRBJ2-6; TRBD1 matches 11 bases. Trimming at V came to 5 bases and at J to 0 bases, leaving 15 bases not matched to a gene. The CDR3 is made up of 21 amino acids. Germline V gene lookup returns CDR1 LNHNV and CDR2 YYDKDF (reference sequence). The CDR3 loop is CATSHLGGQGVFYSGANVLTF. The CDR3, as DNA: TGTGCCACCAGCCATTTGGGGGGACAGGGGGTTTTTTACTCTGGGGCCAACGTCCTGACTTTC.

The rearrangement uses TRBV5-8 and TRBJ1-5, with 8 bases fitting TRBD1. The ends lost 4 bases at V and 0 bases at J; junction bases unmatched: 9. Germline lookup yields CDR1 SGHTS and CDR2 YDEGEE. The CDR3 sequence is 17 residues long. Here the CDR3 reads CASSIRTGSFSNQPQHF. CDR3 DNA: TGTGCCAGCAGCATCAGGACAGGGAGTTTTAGCAATCAGCCCCAGCATTTT.

The V gene is TRBV27, the J gene TRBJ1-3, with a tentative D call TRBD1 (6 bases). The V gene's germline CDR1 is MNHEY and CDR2 SMNVEV (reference sequence). The CDR3 extends over 15 amino acids. V lost 11 bases to trimming and J lost 2 bases, with 19 bases between them. The CDR3 loop is CARRGGGGPGNTIYF. As DNA, the CDR3 is TGTGCCCGCCGGGGGGGCGGGGGGCCTGGAAACACCATATATTTT.

This clone was picked up one time. The chain couples TRBV27 to TRBJ1-2, with unresolved D. V was shortened by 4 bases and J by 1 base, with 10 bases between the two germline ends. CDR1 and CDR2 from the germline V gene are MNHEY and SMNVEV (reference sequence). The CDR3 loop spans 14 amino acids. CDR3 region: CASSSLSGNYGYTF. Written as DNA, the CDR3 is TGTGCCAGCAGTTCCCTCTCGGGTAACTATGGCTACACCTTC.

CDR3 DNA sequence: TGTGCCAGCAGGCTACTCGGGACAGAAAATTCACCCCTCCACTTT. Protein sequence: CASRLLGTENSPLHF. The chain joins TRBV6-6 to TRBJ1-6, with 7 nucleotides matching TRBD1. With 6 bases clipped from V and 7 bases from J, the junction kept 9 bases outside the gene matches. The CDR3 runs 15 residues. CDR1 is MNHNY, CDR2 SVGAGI, per germline (reference sequence).

The chain links TRBV3-1 (or the pseudogene TRBV3-2) to TRBJ1-1; unclear D gene. Germline-derived CDR1 and CDR2 are LGHDT and YNNKEL (reference sequence). CDR3 length: 14 amino acids. V was pared by 1 base and J by 5 bases, with 11 bases between. CDR3 sequence: CASSQVRDGTEAFF. In DNA, the CDR3 is TGTGCCAGCAGCCAAGTGAGGGATGGAACTGAAGCTTTCTTT.

This clone was seen a few times. This sequence joins TRBV9 and TRBJ2-1, with 14 bases that match TRBD2. Germline lookup yields CDR1 SGDLS and CDR2 YYNGEE. Germline trimming cut 0 bases from V and 7 bases from J; bases unmatched to any gene: 9. CDR3 length equals 18 residues. CDR3: CASSVATIGLAGGNEQFF. The DNA of the CDR3 is TGTGCCAGCAGCGTAGCTACAATTGGACTAGCGGGGGGTAATGAGCAGTTCTTC.

This chain links TRBV30 with TRBJ2-2, with no clear D. CDR1 is GTSNPN and CDR2 is SVGIG in the germline V gene (reference sequence). The CDR3 has 13 amino acids. Trimming removed 4 bases at V and 4 bases at J, with 10 bases between. The CDR3 bases are TGTGCCTGGATTATAACGGGCACCGGGGAGCTGTTTTTT. Translating it yields CAWIITGTGELFF.

This sequence joins TRBV9 and TRBJ2-3; tentatively, D is TRBD1 (6 bases). Germline CDR1 SGDLS, CDR2 YYNGEE. V shed 3 bases and J shed 0 bases, with 11 bases lying between them. The CDR3 is 15 residues long. CDR3 protein: CASSEPGHSTDTQYF. DNA for the CDR3: TGTGCCAGCAGCGAACCGGGACATAGCACAGATACGCAGTATTTT.